These 23 T cell receptor beta chains share one sample of origin, sequenced in a study of early stage breast cancer tumors (dated by TCRdb to about 2017). The method was the immunoSEQ multiplex PCR assay. Imported from immuneACCESS, the table was reduced by TCRdb to in-frame sequences with V and J called. These copies leave out some clones; in studies compared against another copy, an unresolved V gene accounts for under half, and the cause of the remainder is not known. This sample gives 20,000 to 30,000 clones in total; over 60% of them show up just once. More than 9% of the sample belongs to the ten largest clones. Sample: breast tumor tissue. These TCRs come from a person aged 55 to 69 with breast cancer.

The V gene is TRBV6-5, the J gene TRBJ2-1; TRBD2 might be the D (6 bases). This CDR3 has 15 residues. Germline lookup yields CDR1 MNHEY and CDR2 SVGAGI. Trimming cost V 5 bases and J 4 bases, with 15 bases left between them. Here the CDR3 DNA reads TGTGCCAGCAGTCGGGACTTTTTATCATACAATGAGCAGTTCTTC. Residues: CASSRDFLSYNEQFF.

This chain links TRBV7-9 with TRBJ1-2, with D perhaps matching TRBD1 (5 bases). V was clipped by 3 bases and J by 2 bases, with 7 bases between them. The germline V gene has CDR1 SEHNR and CDR2 FQNEAQ (reference sequence). The CDR3 sequence is 13 residues long. The chain's CDR3 is CASSLGQNYGYTF. CDR3 coding DNA: TGTGCCAGCAGCTTGGGGCAGAACTATGGCTACACCTTC.

This clone is labeled as medium-sized. The V call is TRBV19, the J call TRBJ2-5, with a weak D call TRBD2 (5 bases). Per the germline V gene, CDR1 is LNHDA and CDR2 is SQIVND (reference sequence). This CDR3 spans 11 amino acids. The germline V and J ends were trimmed by 6 bases and 3 bases, with 5 bases remaining between them. In DNA, the CDR3 is TGTGCCAGTAGGAGGGAAGAGACCCAGTACTTC. It codes for CASRREETQYF. Together with reference TRBV19 and TRBJ2-5, the CDR3 gives the full variable domain: DGGITQSPKYLFRKEGQNVTLSCEQNLNHDAMYWYRQDPGQGLRLIYYSQIVNDFQKGDIAEGYSVSREKKESFPLTVTSAQKNPTAFYLCASRREETQYFGPGTRLLVL.

The chain recombines TRBV19 with TRBJ2-6; 9 bases agree with TRBD2. This CDR3 is 16 amino acids long. Per germline, CDR1 LNHDA and CDR2 SQIVND (reference sequence). The V segment lost 7 bases and the J segment 0 bases; nucleotides outside the gene matches: 4. The CDR3 is CASTASGISGANVLTF. The DNA for the CDR3 is TGTGCCAGTACGGCTAGCGGGATCTCTGGGGCCAACGTCCTGACTTTC.

V usage is TRBV2 and J usage is TRBJ1-2; D unclear. This CDR3 comprises 14 residues. Germline CDR1 and CDR2: SNHLY and FYNNEI. V lost 3 bases and J 8 bases, leaving 16 bases between the germline ends. The CDR3 DNA reads TGTGCCAGCAGTGAGGCTGCAGGTCACCTAGGCTACACCTTC. Its protein is CASSEAAGHLGYTF.

The chain employs TRBV5-1 and TRBJ2-1; the match to TRBD2 covers 7 bases. Trimming took 2 bases from V and 3 from J; bases not matched to a gene: 2. The length of the CDR3 is 14 residues. Germline values: CDR1 SGHRS, CDR2 YFSETQ. The CDR3 nucleotides are TGCGCCAGCAGCTTTCGGGACTACTACAATGAGCAGTTCTTC. Its translation is CASSFRDYYNEQFF.

V usage is TRBV5-4 and J usage is TRBJ1-1, with D uncertain. CDR1 and CDR2 from the germline V gene are SGHNT and YYREEE (reference sequence). The CDR3 sequence is 16 residues long. Trimming took 0 bases from V and 0 from J, leaving 12 bases between them. The CDR3 is CASSLGSGFMNTEAFF. The DNA for the CDR3 is TGTGCCAGCAGCTTGGGTTCCGGGTTCATGAACACTGAAGCTTTCTTT. The complete variable domain, with remaining parts taken from reference TRBV5-4 and TRBJ1-1, reads ETGVTQSPTHLIKTRGQQVTLRCSSQSGHNTVSWYQQALGQGPQFIFQYYREEENGRGNFPPRFSGLQFPNYSSELNVNALELDDSALYLCASSLGSGFMNTEAFFGQGTRLTVV.

The chain uses TRBV18 and TRBJ1-1; no clear D. The CDR3 has 14 residues. Germline CDR1 reads KGHSH; CDR2 reads LQKENI. Trimming cost V 5 bases and J 0 bases, with 10 bases left between them. The CDR3 loop is CASSSTNLNTEAFF. DNA for the CDR3: TGTGCCAGCTCATCCACCAACTTGAACACTGAAGCTTTCTTT.

The J gene is TRBJ2-4, the V gene TRBV7-6, with 9 nucleotides matching TRBD2. The V segment lost 0 bases and the J segment 13 bases; nucleotides outside the gene matches: 4. The CDR3 has 13 amino acids. The germline V gene encodes CDR1 SGHVS and CDR2 FNYEAQ. The CDR3 bases are TGTGCCAGCAGCTTAGCGCGGGAGGGGACACAGTACTTC. This sequence encodes CASSLAREGTQYF.

The V gene is TRBV29-1, the J gene TRBJ2-1, with D unresolved. The CDR3 is 13 residues long. V gave up 6 bases and J gave up 4 bases, with 13 bases separating them. Germline-derived CDR1 and CDR2 are SQVTM and ANQGSEA. The CDR3 nucleotides read TGCAGCGTGAGAAGAACGGAGTACAATGAGCAGTTCTTC. It yields the protein CSVRRTEYNEQFF.

The chain recombines TRBV11-2 with TRBJ2-2, with D hard to call. Germline assignment: CDR1 SGHAT and CDR2 FQNNGV. Trimming stripped 2 bases from V and 6 bases from J, with 13 bases between. This CDR3 region has 15 residues. CDR3 DNA sequence: TGTGCCAGCAGCTTATCGGCCGCAGGCCCCGGGGAGCTGTTTTTT. Amino acid sequence: CASSLSAAGPGELFF.

The CDR3 DNA reads as TGCGCCAGCAGCAAGGGACAGGGGAGGAAGGATGGCTACACCTTC. Its translation is CASSKGQGRKDGYTF. The chain carries TRBV4-3 and TRBJ1-2; 10 nucleotides align to TRBD1. The CDR3 has 15 residues. Germline V lookup: CDR1 LGHNA, CDR2 YSLEER. Trimming at V came to 5 bases and at J to 6 bases, leaving 9 bases not matched to a gene.

This chain joins TRBV27 and TRBJ2-6, with unresolved D. The CDR3 contains 14 residues. Deletions cut 0 bases from V and 4 bases from J, with 4 bases between. Germline CDR1 is MNHEY and CDR2 is SMNVEV (reference sequence). CDR3 nucleotide sequence: TGTGCCAGCAGTTTATCTATCGGGGCCAACGTCCTGACTTTC. The encoded protein is CASSLSIGANVLTF. The full variable domain, with the rest looked up from reference TRBV27 and TRBJ2-6, is EAQVTQNPRYLITVTGKKLTVTCSQNMNHEYMSWYRQDPGLGLRQIYYSMNVEVTDKGDVPEGYKVSRKEKRNFPLILESPSPNQTSLYFCASSLSIGANVLTFGAGSRLTVL.

The CDR3 loop is CASSLAGGSTTDTQYF. The CDR3 DNA reads TGTGCCAGCAGCTTGGCGGGCGGGAGCACGACAGATACGCAGTATTTT. The chain couples TRBV5-4 to TRBJ2-3, with 7 bases that match TRBD2. In germline, CDR1 is SGHNT, CDR2 YYREEE (reference sequence). The CDR3 spans 16 residues. With 0 bases clipped from V and 3 bases from J, the junction kept 7 bases outside the gene matches.

This clone was counted a few times. V is TRBV29-1 and J is TRBJ2-3; possible D gene TRBD2, 5 bases. Germline CDR1 is SQVTM and CDR2 is ANQGSEA. The CDR3 has 15 residues. The V gene lost 6 bases and the J gene lost 2 bases, with 18 bases spanning the gap. The CDR3, as DNA: TGCAGCGTGAGGGCACAGTGGGATCTCACAGATACGCAGTATTTT. Translation gives CSVRAQWDLTDTQYF.

The rearrangement uses TRBV5-1 and TRBJ2-3; 9 nucleotides agree with TRBD2. With V trimmed by 0 bases and J by 4 bases, 9 bases remained unmatched. CDR3 length equals 17 residues. Per the germline V gene, CDR1 is SGHRS and CDR2 is YFSETQ. This chain's CDR3 is CASSLEASGIFADTQYF. The CDR3 DNA sequence: TGCGCCAGCAGCTTGGAGGCTAGCGGGATCTTCGCAGATACGCAGTATTTT.

This sequence joins TRBV7-2 and TRBJ2-1, with D possibly matching TRBD1 (6 bases). The CDR3 sequence is 15 residues long. The V and J ends lost 5 bases and 6 bases respectively, with 17 bases between them. CDR1 SGHTA and CDR2 FQGNSA come from the germline V gene. CDR3: CASSRSRDMSNEQFF. The DNA of the CDR3 is TGTGCCAGCAGCCGCTCCCGGGACATGTCCAATGAGCAGTTCTTC.

This chain connects TRBV19 to TRBJ2-7, with D possibly TRBD2 on 5 matching bases. The CDR3 contains 15 residues. CDR1 and CDR2 (germline): LNHDA, SQIVND (reference sequence). Trimming took off 3 bases at V and 2 bases at J, with 14 bases between the two ends. This chain's CDR3 is CASSILPGMAYEQYF. CDR3 nucleotides: TGTGCCAGTAGTATCCTCCCGGGGATGGCCTACGAGCAGTACTTC.

The DNA for the CDR3 is TGCGCCAGCAGCCAACTACTATCGGGGGGGTCCGAGCAGTACTTC. Amino acid sequence: CASSQLLSGGSEQYF. The chain combines TRBV4-3 with TRBJ2-7; the match to TRBD2 covers 8 bases. This CDR3 has 15 residues. With V trimmed by 2 bases and J by 6 bases, 9 bases remained unmatched. CDR1 is LGHNA and CDR2 is YSLEER in the germline V gene.

The count of this clone is one. The gene calls are TRBV5-1 and TRBJ2-5, with a weak D call TRBD2 (5 bases). Germline V gene lookup returns CDR1 SGHRS and CDR2 YFSETQ. The CDR3 runs 16 residues. Trimming removed 0 bases from V and 2 bases from J, with 14 bases in between. CDR3: CASSLVGSGIQETQYF. The CDR3 coding sequence is TGCGCCAGCAGCTTGGTAGGATCGGGGATTCAAGAGACCCAGTACTTC.

This clone occurred once. The gene calls are TRBV18 and TRBJ1-2; tentative D call: TRBD1 (6 bases). The CDR3 has 15 residues. V lost 5 bases and J 4 bases, leaving 17 bases between the germline ends. Per the germline V gene, CDR1 is KGHSH and CDR2 is LQKENI. For the CDR3, the DNA is TGTGCCAGCTCAGCATCCACAGGGACGGCCTATGGCTACACCTTC. It encodes CASSASTGTAYGYTF.

CDR3 coding DNA: TGTGCCAGCAGCCCCTTAGCGGTCCAAGAGACCCAGTACTTC. This translates into CASSPLAVQETQYF. The rearrangement links TRBV7-9 to TRBJ2-5, with D possibly being TRBD2 (6 bases). Germline assignment: CDR1 SEHNR and CDR2 FQNEAQ (reference sequence). Trimming pared 5 bases from V and 1 base from J, leaving 11 bases between. This CDR3 region has 14 residues.

This clone has a single count. The chain employs TRBV30 and TRBJ2-7, with a tentative D call TRBD2 (6 bases). V lost 0 bases and J lost 3, with 12 bases in between. The CDR3 loop spans 14 amino acids. CDR1 GTSNPN and CDR2 SVGIG come from the germline V gene (reference sequence). The chain's CDR3 is CAWSVGGPIYEQYF. CDR3 DNA sequence: TGTGCCTGGAGTGTCGGGGGACCTATCTACGAGCAGTACTTC.